The T cell receptor (beta chain) under discussion was sequenced for a study of blood T cell repertoires in COVID-19. Germline V gene sequence: CDR1 SGHDN, CDR2 FVKESK. Trimming at V came to 1 base and at J to 2 bases, leaving 13 bases not matched to a gene. The CDR3 is 18 residues long. Clones were sequenced by immunoSEQ multiplex PCR, and TCRdb holds only the in-frame ones, with some missing. This table has more than 300,000 clones, 85% to 90% appearing once. This chain uses TRBV14 with TRBJ2-5; TRBD2 agrees at 7 bases. The sequence was obtained from a man aged 30 to 45 who had recovered from COVID-19. The sequencing input was PBMCs or T cells enriched from blood (not recorded which). CDR3 bases: TGTGCCAGCAGCCAAGCCCCTCACGGGGGGTACCTTCAAGAGACCCAGTACTTC. Protein sequence: CASSQAPHGGYLQETQYF. Full variable domain (remainder filled in from reference TRBV14 and TRBJ2-5): EAGVTQFPSHSVIEKGQTVTLRCDPISGHDNLYWYRRVMGKEIKFLLHFVKESKQDESGMPNNRFLAERTGGTYSTLKVQPAELEDSGVYFCASSQAPHGGYLQETQYFGPGTRLLVL.